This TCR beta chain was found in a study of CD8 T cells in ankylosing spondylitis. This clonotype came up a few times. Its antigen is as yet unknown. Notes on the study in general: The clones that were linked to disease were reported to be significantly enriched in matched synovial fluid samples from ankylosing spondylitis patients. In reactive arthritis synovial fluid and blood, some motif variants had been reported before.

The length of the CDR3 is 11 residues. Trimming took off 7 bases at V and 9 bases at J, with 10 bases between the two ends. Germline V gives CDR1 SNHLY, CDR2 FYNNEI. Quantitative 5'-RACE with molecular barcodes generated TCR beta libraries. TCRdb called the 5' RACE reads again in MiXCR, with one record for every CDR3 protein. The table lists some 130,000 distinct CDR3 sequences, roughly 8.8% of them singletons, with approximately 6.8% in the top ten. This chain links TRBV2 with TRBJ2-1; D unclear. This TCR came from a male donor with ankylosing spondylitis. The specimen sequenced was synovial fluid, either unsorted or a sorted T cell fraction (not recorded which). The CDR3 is CASTLNSEQFF. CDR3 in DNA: TGTGCCAGCACTCTAAATTCTGAGCAGTTCTTC.